The source of this T cell receptor beta chain is a study of Graves' ophthalmopathy and Graves' hyperthyroidism. Looking at the study overall: Peripheral blood was obtained at first diagnosis, ahead of any treatment.

By share, this clonotype counts as medium-sized. RNA transcripts yielded amplified TCR beta CDR3 regions. An opening RT-PCR round employed HTBI primers and preceded a second-round multiplex PCR. One entry per CDR3 protein, called by TCRdb with MiXCR from the multiplex PCR reads. The table records about 24,000 distinct CDR3 sequences, about half of them present only once. CDR1 is SEHNR and CDR2 is FQNEAQ in the germline V gene (reference sequence). The CDR3 spans 15 residues. Trimming took 1 base from V and 4 from J, leaving 11 bases between them. Hyperthyroidism counted as stable given no ophthalmopathy within 18 months of follow-up. Clinical symptoms, serum thyroxine, TRAb, thyroid ultrasound and orbital computed tomography determined diagnosis. From fresh peripheral blood, around 10 ml in volume, the PBMCs were obtained.

This chain joins TRBV7-9 and TRBJ2-1; D is uncertain. The specimen sequenced was peripheral blood. The clonotype comes from an adult woman with stable Graves' hyperthyroidism. CDR3 in amino acids: CASSLVRRKYNEQFF. The DNA for the CDR3 is TGTGCCAGCAGCTTAGTGCGGCGGAAATACAATGAGCAGTTCTTC.